Listed here are 28 T cell receptor beta chains from one sample, sequenced in a study of T cells in Graves' hyperthyroidism and ophthalmopathy. TCR beta CDR3 regions were amplified from RNA. The HTBI primer set served for first-round RT-PCR of the TCR CDR3. TCRdb reprocessed the multiplex PCR reads with MiXCR, giving one entry per CDR3 protein. The table lists fewer than 800,000 distinct CDR3 sequences, about 15% of them singletons. The sequencing input was blood. The receptor source for this set is a man aged 18 to 30 with Graves' hyperthyroidism.

This clonotype was seen a few times. The chain couples TRBV7-9 to TRBJ1-1, with unresolved D. The CDR3 has 13 amino acids. Germline V gene sequence: CDR1 SEHNR, CDR2 FQNEAQ (reference sequence). V dropped 4 bases and J dropped 11 bases, with 17 bases sitting between them. The CDR3 region has the DNA TGTGCCAGCAGCTCCGGGCCGGCTAACCAGGCTTTCTTT. Protein product: CASSSGPANQAFF.

This clonotype has a count of ten or more. The chain employs TRBV12-3 or TRBV12-4 and TRBJ1-5; no reliable D call. V was clipped by 8 bases and J by 0 bases, with 14 bases between them. The CDR3 has 15 amino acids. The CDR3 DNA reads as TGTGCCAGCCGATTCGAGGGCATTAGCAATCAGCCCCAGCATTTT. It codes for CASRFEGISNQPQHF.

This chain links TRBV4-2 with TRBJ2-7; 7 bases fit TRBD2. The V and J ends lost 1 base and 2 bases, in that order; junction bases with no gene match: 5. This CDR3 has 15 residues. Germline CDR1 and CDR2: LGHNA and YNFKEQ. CDR3 region: CASSQGAGRTYEQYF. CDR3 nucleotides: TGTGCCAGCAGCCAAGGAGCGGGAAGGACCTACGAGCAGTACTTC.

This clonotype showed up just a few times. This CDR3 is CASSNRYTEAFF. CDR3 in DNA: TGTGCCAGCAGCAATCGATACACTGAAGCTTTCTTT. The chain is built from TRBV7-9 and TRBJ1-1; D not certain. The CDR3 loop spans 12 amino acids. CDR1 is SEHNR and CDR2 is FQNEAQ in the germline V gene (reference sequence). Trimming left V 5 bases short and J 3 bases short, with 7 bases between.

Regarding this clonotype: Given a much more abundant clone one base away, this may be a read error. The V and J genes are TRBV28 and TRBJ1-5; D is perhaps TRBD1 (5 bases). The V gene lost 8 bases and the J gene lost 3 bases, with 23 bases spanning the gap. The CDR3 runs to 17 residues. CDR1 is MDHEN, CDR2 SYDVKM, per germline. The CDR3 loop reads CASVFLRQTVFNQPQHF. The CDR3 DNA reads TGTGCCAGCGTATTCTTACGACAGACAGTTTTCAATCAGCCCCAGCATTTT.

Only a few counts were recorded for this clonotype. This chain joins TRBV10-3 and TRBJ2-3; 11 nucleotides align to TRBD2. The V gene end was trimmed by 0 bases and the J gene end by 1 base; junction bases not matched to a gene: 3. Germline assignment: CDR1 ENHRY and CDR2 SYGVKD. The CDR3 loop spans 17 amino acids. The CDR3 sequence is CAISESRSGRGTDTQYF. In DNA, the CDR3 is TGTGCCATCAGTGAGTCTCGTAGCGGGAGGGGCACAGATACGCAGTATTTT.

This clonotype came up a few times. The rearrangement joins TRBV2 to TRBJ1-2; D is unclear. The V end lost 2 bases, the J end lost 8 bases, and 9 bases lay between the germline ends. Per the germline V gene, CDR1 is SNHLY and CDR2 is FYNNEI. The CDR3 has 12 residues. The DNA of the CDR3 is TGTGCCAGCAGTGAAACGGAGCGGGGCTACACCTTC. Translated: CASSETERGYTF.

This clonotype has ten or more counts. This chain connects TRBV18 to TRBJ2-7, with 8 bases lining up with TRBD1. The CDR3 has 15 residues. Germline V gene lookup returns CDR1 KGHSH and CDR2 LQKENI. V was clipped by 3 bases and J by 1 base; unmatched bases: 5. As DNA, the CDR3 is TGTGCCAGCTCACCTTTATGGACAGGGTCCTACGAGCAGTACTTC. Translation gives CASSPLWTGSYEQYF. Using reference TRBV18 and TRBJ2-7 for the parts outside the CDR3, the full variable domain is NAGVMQNPRHLVRRRGQEARLRCSPMKGHSHVYWYRQLPEEGLKFMVYLQKENIIDESGMPKERFSAEFPKEGPSILRIQQVVRGDSAAYFCASSPLWTGSYEQYFGPGTRLTVT.

This sequence joins TRBV6-1 and TRBJ2-7, with D possibly matching TRBD1 (5 bases). Trimming removed 6 bases from V and 3 bases from J, with 12 bases in between. The V gene's germline CDR1 is MNHNS and CDR2 SASEGT. The CDR3 has 13 residues. The CDR3 region is CASSRNRGYEQYF. The CDR3 coding sequence is TGTGCCAGCAGCAGAAATAGGGGCTACGAGCAGTACTTC.

This clonotype has ten or more counts. The rearrangement links TRBV28 to TRBJ2-5; either TRBD1 or TRBD2 may fit D (5 bases each). The V and J ends lost 10 bases and 13 bases respectively, with 28 bases between them. This CDR3 region has 14 residues. Germline CDR1 is MDHEN and CDR2 is SYDVKM. CDR3 DNA: TGTGCCACCAACCGCCCTTACTCCGGGACCCGGGGGTACTTC. Encoded protein: CATNRPYSGTRGYF.

This clonotype was picked up a small number of times. The rearrangement links TRBV4-3 to TRBJ2-3, with D unresolved. This CDR3 is 13 amino acids long. Deletions cut 0 bases from V and 4 bases from J, with 5 bases between. The germline V gene encodes CDR1 LGHNA and CDR2 YSLEER. The CDR3 region has the DNA TGCGCCAGCAGCCAAGACCGTTCAGATACGCAGTATTTT. Its translation: CASSQDRSDTQYF.

The V and J genes are TRBV12-3 or TRBV12-4 and TRBJ2-5; 8 bases are a match to TRBD1. The V segment lost 1 base and the J segment 2 bases; nucleotides outside the gene matches: 9. CDR3 length equals 17 residues. Here the CDR3 reads CASSLVRTGRKQETQYF. CDR3 nucleotide sequence: TGTGCCAGCAGTTTAGTCCGGACAGGGAGAAAGCAAGAGACCCAGTACTTC.

This clonotype was recorded many times. The CDR3, as DNA: TGCAGTGCTAGAATTGGGGCCGCCCTGAACACTGAAGCTTTCTTT. Amino acids: CSARIGAALNTEAFF. This sequence joins TRBV20-1 and TRBJ1-1, with D tentatively TRBD1 (5 bases). There are 15 residues in the CDR3. Between the trimmed V and J ends, which lost 2 bases and 0 bases, there was a span of 13 bases. From germline, CDR1 is DFQATT and CDR2 SNEGSKA (reference sequence).

This sequence joins TRBV6-4 and TRBJ2-5; either TRBD1 or TRBD2 may supply D (5 bases each). The CDR3 contains 14 residues. The germline V and J ends were trimmed by 8 bases and 1 base, with 14 bases remaining between them. Germline CDR1 MRHNA, CDR2 SNTAGT. CDR3 loop: CASWDVISQETQYF. As DNA, the CDR3 is TGTGCCAGCTGGGACGTAATTAGCCAAGAGACCCAGTACTTC.

This clonotype came up many times. This chain connects TRBV7-2 to TRBJ2-3, with D tentatively TRBD1 (5 bases). This CDR3 region has 19 residues. Trimming took 4 bases from V and 0 from J, leaving 23 bases between them. CDR1 and CDR2 from the germline V gene are SGHTA and FQGNSA. The CDR3 reads CASSSPGWRTYSSTDTQYF. The CDR3 DNA sequence: TGTGCCAGCAGCTCCCCAGGGTGGCGGACCTATTCTAGCACAGATACGCAGTATTTT.

This clonotype has just a few counts. The gene calls are TRBV18 and TRBJ2-1, with 10 positions matching TRBD2. V lost 5 bases and J lost 10; bases outside the gene matches: 14. Germline CDR1 is KGHSH and CDR2 is LQKENI. The CDR3 covers 16 residues. The CDR3 nucleotides are TGTGCCAGCTCATCGTATTCCGGGACTAGCGAAGGGGAGCAGTTCTTC. Translated, it gives CASSSYSGTSEGEQFF.

The chain's CDR3 is CASSPFEGVTTDTQYF. Here the CDR3 DNA reads TGTGCCAGCAGCCCTTTTGAGGGGGTGACCACAGATACGCAGTATTTT. The rearrangement joins TRBV6-1 to TRBJ2-3; the D gene is possibly TRBD1 (6 bases). The CDR3 runs 16 residues. V was pared by 6 bases and J by 2 bases, with 18 bases between. The germline gives CDR1 MNHNS, CDR2 SASEGT.

This clonotype was seen many times. The chain joins TRBV28 to TRBJ1-2; 7 bases agree with TRBD1. V gave up 6 bases and J gave up 8 bases; unmatched junction bases: 18. CDR1 and CDR2 from the germline V gene are MDHEN and SYDVKM. The CDR3 is 16 residues long. The CDR3 spells CASRPGTLPIQGGYTF. The DNA for the CDR3 is TGTGCCAGCAGACCCGGGACATTGCCGATACAGGGGGGCTACACCTTC.

The J gene is TRBJ1-1, the V gene TRBV20-1; D remains ambiguous. V lost 4 bases to trimming and J lost 0 bases, with 12 bases between them. CDR1 and CDR2 from the germline V gene are DFQATT and SNEGSKA (reference sequence). The CDR3 runs to 14 residues. CDR3 sequence: CSAILQSMNTEAFF. DNA for the CDR3: TGCAGTGCTATTCTACAGAGCATGAACACTGAAGCTTTCTTT.

V usage is TRBV29-1 and J usage is TRBJ1-1, with 7 bases matching TRBD1. CDR1 is SQVTM and CDR2 is ANQGSEA in the germline V gene. The CDR3 has 14 residues. Losses at the gene ends were 7 bases for V and 3 bases for J; bases not matched to a gene: 11. In DNA, the CDR3 is TGCAGCGCCGGGACAGTGAGGGTGGACACTGAAGCTTTCTTT. Amino acids: CSAGTVRVDTEAFF. Filled out from reference TRBV29-1 and TRBJ1-1, the complete variable domain reads SAVISQKPSRDICQRGTSLTIQCQVDSQVTMMFWYRQQPGQSLTLIATANQGSEATYESGFVIDKFPISRPNLTFSTLTVSNMSPEDSSIYLCSAGTVRVDTEAFFGQGTRLTVV.

This clonotype was counted a few times. V usage is TRBV3-1 and J usage is TRBJ2-5, with 8 bases that match TRBD1. Germline values: CDR1 LGHDT, CDR2 YNNKEL (reference sequence). The CDR3 length is 15 residues. V trimming: 4 bases; J trimming: 4 bases; junction bases outside the gene matches: 8. The CDR3 DNA reads TGTGCCAGCAGCCGTTCGACAGGGGATGGAGAGACCCAGTACTTC. It translates to CASSRSTGDGETQYF.

The chain couples TRBV20-1 to TRBJ1-6, with TRBD1 matching over 7 bases. The CDR3 consists of 14 residues. CDR1 and CDR2 (germline): DFQATT, SNEGSKA (reference sequence). With V trimmed by 3 bases and J by 7 bases, 6 bases remained unmatched. The CDR3 nucleotides are TGCAGTGCTAGGGGACCGGGACAGAATTCACCCCTCCACTTT. It yields the protein CSARGPGQNSPLHF.

The sample holds many counts of this clonotype. The gene calls are TRBV30 and TRBJ2-7, with 8 bases fitting TRBD1. Trimming took 4 bases from V and 10 from J; bases not matched to a gene: 9. CDR3 size: 12 residues. Per germline, CDR1 GTSNPN and CDR2 SVGIG (reference sequence). CDR3 in amino acids: CAWNPTQGVQYF. CDR3 bases: TGTGCCTGGAACCCTACACAGGGGGTACAGTACTTC.

The CDR3 here is CATSRDGPYNEQYF. The CDR3 DNA is TGTGCCACCAGCAGAGACGGCCCGTACAATGAGCAGTACTTC. The chain has TRBV15 and TRBJ2-1; no clear D. The DNA end favors TRBJ2-7, so the J call may be wrong. Germline CDR1 reads LNHNV; CDR2 reads YYDKDF (reference sequence). CDR3 length equals 14 residues.

This clonotype was observed at least ten times. The rearrangement links TRBV3-1 to TRBJ1-1, with 8 bases fitting TRBD1. Looked up from germline, CDR1 is LGHDT and CDR2 is YNNKEL (reference sequence). V shed 4 bases and J 5 bases; nucleotides not matched to a gene: 6. This CDR3 region has 14 residues. The CDR3 nucleotides are TGTGCCAGCAGCCCCACAGGGGGTGAGACTGAAGCTTTCTTT. Its translation: CASSPTGGETEAFF. Full variable domain (rest looked up from reference TRBV3-1 and TRBJ1-1): DTAVSQTPKYLVTQMGNDKSIKCEQNLGHDTMYWYKQDSKKFLKIMFSYNNKELIINETVPNRFSPKSPDKAHLNLHINSLELGDSAVYFCASSPTGGETEAFFGQGTRLTVV.

This clonotype was seen more than once but under ten times. The rearrangement uses TRBV20-1 and TRBJ2-5; unclear D gene. This CDR3 is 12 amino acids long. The germline V gene encodes CDR1 DFQATT and CDR2 SNEGSKA (reference sequence). V lost 0 bases and J 1 base, leaving 3 bases between the germline ends. The CDR3 reads CSARDFQETQYF. The DNA of the CDR3 is TGCAGTGCTAGAGACTTCCAAGAGACCCAGTACTTC.

This clonotype occurred a few times. This chain connects TRBV7-2 to TRBJ2-3; D is possibly TRBD1 or TRBD2 (6 bases each). V lost 4 bases and J 2 bases, leaving 16 bases between the germline ends. The length of the CDR3 is 16 residues. CDR1 and CDR2 from the germline V gene are SGHTA and FQGNSA. The CDR3 loop is CASSSLFGGATDTQYF. DNA for the CDR3: TGTGCCAGCAGCTCGCTCTTCGGGGGCGCCACAGATACGCAGTATTTT.

The table lists this clonotype with a few counts. This sequence joins TRBV10-3 and TRBJ1-2, with TRBD1 identical over 10 bases. The CDR3 spans 17 residues. J was trimmed by 3 bases and V by 2 bases; bases with no gene match: 9. Germline V lookup: CDR1 ENHRY, CDR2 SYGVKD. Written as DNA, the CDR3 is TGTGCCATCAGTGAGCCCGCCCAAGGGACAGGGGACTATGGCTACACCTTC. It translates to CAISEPAQGTGDYGYTF.